These 14 T cell receptor beta chains originate from one sample sequenced in a study of blood T cell repertoires in COVID-19. The assay was immunoSEQ multiplex PCR, and TCRdb's table has in-frame clones only and misses some. This table holds about 110,000 clones, 75% to 90% found once. The specimen sequenced was peripheral blood. The receptors come from a woman in her fifties or sixties with COVID-19, enrolled during active disease.

V is TRBV5-6 and J is TRBJ1-2; TRBD1 aligns across 7 bases. V dropped 4 bases and J dropped 5; count of bases not matched to a gene: 8. CDR3 size: 14 residues. Germline lookup yields CDR1 SGHDT and CDR2 YYEEEE. The DNA for the CDR3 is TGTGCCAGCAGCCTGGAGGGGGCGAGTTATGGCTACACCTTC. It encodes CASSLEGASYGYTF.

The V call is TRBV7-3, the J call TRBJ2-3, with 12 bases that match TRBD2. This CDR3 has 18 amino acids. V was clipped by 4 bases and J by 2 bases; unmatched bases: 10. Looked up from germline, CDR1 is SGHTA and CDR2 is FQGTGA. This CDR3 reads CASSSAGLAGLSTDTQYF. Here the CDR3 DNA reads TGTGCCAGCAGCTCCGCGGGACTAGCGGGCCTCTCCACAGATACGCAGTATTTT.

The table lists this clone with a count of one. The CDR3 reads CASSWTGSEAFF. The CDR3 DNA is TGTGCCAGCAGCTGGACAGGGTCTGAAGCTTTCTTT. The chain has TRBV7-2 and TRBJ1-1; 8 bases are shared with TRBD1. The length of the CDR3 is 12 residues. The trim removed 4 bases at V and 6 bases at J, leaving 1 base unmatched. Per the germline V gene, CDR1 is SGHTA and CDR2 is FQGNSA.

In this sample, this clone turned up a few times. The chain carries TRBV6-2 or TRBV6-3 and TRBJ2-7; tentative D call: TRBD1 (6 bases). Germline assignment: CDR1 MNHEY and CDR2 SVGEGT. The CDR3 has 12 amino acids. V lost 8 bases to trimming and J lost 2 bases, with 10 bases between them. The CDR3 nucleotides read TGTGCCAGCGGCCAGGGGCCCTACGAGCAGTACTTC. Translating gives CASGQGPYEQYF.

The chain combines TRBV19 with TRBJ2-1; 8 nucleotides agree with TRBD1. Germline CDR1 reads LNHDA; CDR2 reads SQIVND (reference sequence). The CDR3 has 14 residues. Losses at the gene ends were 5 bases for V and 6 bases for J; bases not matched to a gene: 6. The CDR3 region is CASSAQGAFNEQFF. In nucleotides, the CDR3 is TGTGCCAGTAGTGCTCAGGGGGCCTTCAATGAGCAGTTCTTC.

The chain has TRBV2 and TRBJ1-1, with D perhaps matching TRBD1 (5 bases). Between the trimmed V and J ends, which lost 2 bases and 5 bases, there was a span of 18 bases. CDR1 is SNHLY and CDR2 is FYNNEI in the germline V gene. The length of the CDR3 is 16 residues. This CDR3 reads CASSEMSPRGGTEAFF. The CDR3 DNA sequence: TGTGCCAGCAGTGAAATGTCCCCCCGGGGGGGGACTGAAGCTTTCTTT.

The CDR3 spells CASSYLDRNTEAFF. The CDR3 DNA is TGTGCCAGCAGTTATTTGGACAGAAACACTGAAGCTTTCTTT. V gene TRBV6-5 combines with J gene TRBJ1-1; possibly TRBD1 for D (6 bases). CDR3 length equals 14 residues. CDR1 MNHEY and CDR2 SVGAGI come from the germline V gene. Trimming took 3 bases from V and 2 from J, leaving 10 bases between them.

The chain has TRBV3-1 (or the pseudogene TRBV3-2) and TRBJ1-2; D possibly corresponds to TRBD1 (5 bases). The ends were cut back, 2 bases at V and 7 bases at J, with 14 bases in the middle. Germline loops: CDR1 LGHDT, CDR2 YNNKEL (reference sequence). The CDR3 has 14 amino acids. CDR3 sequence (DNA): TGTGCCAGCAGCCAATTTGGGGCTATGGGTGGCTACACCTTC. Translation gives CASSQFGAMGGYTF.

The gene calls are TRBV2 and TRBJ2-5; 9 nucleotides agree with TRBD1. CDR1 is SNHLY and CDR2 is FYNNEI in the germline V gene. After removal of 6 bases from V and 4 bases from J, the junction contained 6 bases not matched to a gene. The CDR3 consists of 14 residues. CDR3 in amino acids: CASSEWTGVETQYF. In DNA, the CDR3 is TGTGCCAGCAGCGAATGGACAGGGGTAGAGACCCAGTACTTC.

This chain connects TRBV7-9 to TRBJ2-2, with 13 bases aligning to TRBD2. Germline V lookup: CDR1 SEHNR, CDR2 FQNEAQ (reference sequence). V shed 5 bases and J 5 bases; nucleotides not matched to a gene: 8. CDR3 length: 17 residues. CDR3 protein: CASSTTSGGRGTGELFF. The CDR3 DNA sequence: TGTGCCAGCAGCACGACTAGCGGGGGGCGAGGTACCGGGGAGCTGTTTTTT.

This clone came up once. The chain employs TRBV28 and TRBJ1-3; D not resolved. From germline, CDR1 is MDHEN and CDR2 SYDVKM. CDR3 size: 15 residues. V was trimmed by 3 bases and J by 0 bases, leaving 9 bases between them. Here the CDR3 DNA reads TGTGCCAGCAGTTTTGTTGGCAGCTCTGGAAACACCATATATTTT. Protein sequence: CASSFVGSSGNTIYF.

The CDR3 spells CATSRGGSGDQETQYF. In DNA form, the CDR3 reads TGTGCCACCAGCAGAGGGGGTAGCGGGGACCAAGAGACCCAGTACTTC. V and J are TRBV15 and TRBJ2-5; 8 bases are shared with TRBD2. V was clipped by 1 base and J by 0 bases; unmatched bases: 4. CDR1 is LNHNV and CDR2 is YYDKDF in the germline V gene (reference sequence). The CDR3 contains 16 residues.

This chain links TRBV27 with TRBJ1-1; 8 bases agree with TRBD1. This CDR3 contains 13 residues. Germline CDR1 reads MNHEY; CDR2 reads SMNVEV (reference sequence). J gave up 10 bases and V 6 bases, and 10 bases lay outside the gene matches. The CDR3: CASRPTGAWGAFF. CDR3 coding DNA: TGTGCCAGCAGGCCGACAGGGGCTTGGGGAGCTTTCTTT.

This clone has a handful of counts. The chain links TRBV9 to TRBJ2-1; D is undetermined. Germline loops: CDR1 SGDLS, CDR2 YYNGEE. V was shortened by 4 bases and J by 5 bases, with 16 bases between the two germline ends. This CDR3 has 15 amino acids. The CDR3 here is CASSNYGEEDNEQFF. In DNA form, the CDR3 reads TGTGCCAGCAGCAACTATGGTGAAGAAGACAATGAGCAGTTCTTC. The variable domain in full, with the rest retrieved from reference TRBV9 and TRBJ2-1, is DSGVTQTPKHLITATGQRVTLRCSPRSGDLSVYWYQQSLDQGLQFLIQYYNGEERAKGNILERFSAQQFPDLHSELNLSSLELGDSALYFCASSNYGEEDNEQFFGPGTRLTVL.